This T cell receptor beta chain is from a study of CD8 T cells in ankylosing spondylitis. Study-wide points: Reportedly, disease-linked clones are significantly enriched in ankylosing spondylitis patients' matched synovial fluid. Relatively scarce in peripheral blood, disease-linked clones were CD8+. Apparently characteristic of ankylosing spondylitis blood was a TCR beta motif (about eight highly homologous variants).

This clonotype was seen a few times. The antigen is undetermined. Researchers built TCR beta libraries using quantitative 5'-RACE with molecular barcodes. TCRdb recomputed calls from the 5' RACE reads with MiXCR, one row per CDR3 protein. The sample includes 750,000 to 850,000 distinct CDR3 sequences, roughly 10% seen only once; the top ten take roughly 0.51%. The sequencing input was blood, either unsorted or a sorted T cell fraction (not recorded which). The sequence derives from a male donor with ankylosing spondylitis.

For the CDR3, the DNA is TGCAGTGCTAGAGATCTAAGGGAGGGTTGGAACTATGGCTACACCTTC. It encodes CSARDLREGWNYGYTF. The chain has TRBV20-1 and TRBJ1-2; D remains unclear. Trimming took off 0 bases at V and 2 bases at J, with 16 bases between the two ends. The CDR3 runs 16 residues. Looked up from germline, CDR1 is DFQATT and CDR2 is SNEGSKA (reference sequence).